Detailed here is one TCR beta chain. This specimen comes from a study of technical replicates of blood from several donors. This table comes from immunoSEQ multiplex PCR, and its TCRdb copy is limited to in-frame clones, with some not included. Among around 80,000 clones listed, 89% were seen once. Sequenced sample: T cells isolated from PBMCs. The receptor's source is a human donor in good health.

CDR3 loop: CASSPGQGLRTDTQYF. The DNA of the CDR3 is TGCGCCAGCAGCCCTGGACAGGGCTTAAGAACAGATACGCAGTATTTT. The rearrangement links TRBV5-1 to TRBJ2-3; 8 nucleotides align to TRBD1. V shed 4 bases, J shed 3 bases, and the junction held 10 bases outside the gene matches. From germline, CDR1 is SGHRS and CDR2 YFSETQ. The CDR3 runs to 16 residues.